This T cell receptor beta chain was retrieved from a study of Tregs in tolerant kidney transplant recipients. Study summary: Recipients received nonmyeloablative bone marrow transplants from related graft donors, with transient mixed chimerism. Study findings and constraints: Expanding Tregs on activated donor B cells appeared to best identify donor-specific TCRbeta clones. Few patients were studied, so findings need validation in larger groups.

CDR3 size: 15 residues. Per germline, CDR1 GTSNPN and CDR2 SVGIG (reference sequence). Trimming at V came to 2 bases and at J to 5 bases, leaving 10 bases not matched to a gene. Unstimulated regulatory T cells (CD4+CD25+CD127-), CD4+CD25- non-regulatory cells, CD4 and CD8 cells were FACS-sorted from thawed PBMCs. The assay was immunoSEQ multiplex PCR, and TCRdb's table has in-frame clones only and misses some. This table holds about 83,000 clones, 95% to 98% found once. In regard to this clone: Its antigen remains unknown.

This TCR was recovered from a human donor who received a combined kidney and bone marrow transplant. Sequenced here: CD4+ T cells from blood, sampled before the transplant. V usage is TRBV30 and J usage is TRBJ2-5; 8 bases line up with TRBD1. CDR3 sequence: CAWSPAGGGGETQYF. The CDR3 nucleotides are TGTGCCTGGAGTCCCGCAGGGGGCGGTGGGGAGACCCAGTACTTC.